These 4 T cell receptor beta chains were all obtained from the same sample, sequenced in a study of T cells after yellow fever vaccination. From the 5' RACE reads, TCRdb called clonotypes with MiXCR, one entry per CDR3 protein. The sample holds 500,000 to 650,000 distinct CDR3 sequences, about 12% seen once. The material was PBMCs, obtained on the day of the yellow fever booster vaccination. The source is a man aged 25-45 years who received the YFV17D yellow fever vaccine.

J is TRBJ2-3 and V is TRBV12-3 or TRBV12-4; 12 bases are shared with TRBD2. J lost 2 bases, V lost 6 bases, and 3 bases had no gene match. This CDR3 is built from 15 residues. The chain's CDR3 is CASRRTSGNTDTQYF. The CDR3 DNA follows: TGTGCCAGCAGGAGGACTAGCGGGAACACAGATACGCAGTATTTT.

The table lists this clonotype with a few counts. The chain recombines TRBV4-3 with TRBJ1-4; 8 bases line up with TRBD1. This CDR3 has 19 amino acids. Looked up from germline, CDR1 is LGHNA and CDR2 is YSLEER. V lost 3 bases, J lost 8 bases, and 20 bases stayed unmatched. For the CDR3, the DNA is TGCGCCAGCAGCCAGTCCGGGGCAAGAGGAGGGACAGGTTGGGAAAAACTGTTTTTT. It encodes CASSQSGARGGTGWEKLFF.

V usage is TRBV7-2 and J usage is TRBJ2-1; perhaps D is TRBD1 or TRBD2 (5 bases each). Germline V gene lookup returns CDR1 SGHTA and CDR2 FQGNSA. V lost 7 bases, J lost 10 bases, and 11 bases lay in between. The CDR3 runs to 11 residues. CDR3 sequence: CASTRDREQFF. The DNA of the CDR3 is TGTGCCAGCACAAGGGACCGGGAGCAGTTCTTC.

There are a few counts of this clonotype. The V and J genes are TRBV6-2 or TRBV6-3 and TRBJ2-2; no reliable D call. This CDR3 comprises 15 residues. Trimming left V 2 bases short and J 0 bases short, with 7 bases between. The germline V gene has CDR1 MNHEY and CDR2 SVGEGT. Here the CDR3 reads CASSYLHANTGELFF. The CDR3 DNA follows: TGTGCCAGCAGTTACCTCCACGCGAACACCGGGGAGCTGTTTTTT.